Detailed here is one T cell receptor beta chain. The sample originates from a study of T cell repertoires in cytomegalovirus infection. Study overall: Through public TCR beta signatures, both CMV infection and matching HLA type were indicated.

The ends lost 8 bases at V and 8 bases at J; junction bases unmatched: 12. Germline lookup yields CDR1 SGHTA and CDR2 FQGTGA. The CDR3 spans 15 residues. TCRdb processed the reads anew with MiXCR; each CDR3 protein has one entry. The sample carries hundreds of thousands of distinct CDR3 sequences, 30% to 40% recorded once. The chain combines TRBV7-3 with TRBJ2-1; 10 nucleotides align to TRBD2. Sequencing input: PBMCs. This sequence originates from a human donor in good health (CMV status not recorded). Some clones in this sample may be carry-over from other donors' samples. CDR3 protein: CASHIGLAGVDEQFF. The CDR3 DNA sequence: TGTGCCAGCCACATAGGCCTAGCGGGGGTCGATGAGCAGTTCTTC. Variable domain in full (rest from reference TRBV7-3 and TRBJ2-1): GAGVSQTPSNKVTEKGKYVELRCDPISGHTALYWYRQSLGQGPEFLIYFQGTGAADDSGLPNDRFFAVRPEGSVSTLKIQRTERGDSAVYLCASHIGLAGVDEQFFGPGTRLTVL.